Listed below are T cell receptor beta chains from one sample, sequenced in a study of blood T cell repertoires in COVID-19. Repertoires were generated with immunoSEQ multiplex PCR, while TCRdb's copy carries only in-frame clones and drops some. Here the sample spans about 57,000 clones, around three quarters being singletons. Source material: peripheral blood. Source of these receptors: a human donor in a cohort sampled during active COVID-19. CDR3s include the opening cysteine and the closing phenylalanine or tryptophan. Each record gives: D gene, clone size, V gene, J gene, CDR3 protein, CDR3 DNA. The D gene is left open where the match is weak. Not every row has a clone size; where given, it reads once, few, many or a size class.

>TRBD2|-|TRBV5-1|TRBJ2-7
CASSLAFGTSGFLYEQYF
TGCGCCAGCAGCTTGGCCTTCGGGACTAGCGGATTTCTATACGAGCAGTACTTC
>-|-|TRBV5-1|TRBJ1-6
CASSLGFRDSPLHF
TGCGCCAGCAGCTTGGGGTTTCGGGATTCACCCCTCCACTTT
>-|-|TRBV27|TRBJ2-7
CASRGLRDTTYEQYF
TGTGCCAGCAGGGGTCTCCGGGACACAACCTACGAGCAGTACTTC
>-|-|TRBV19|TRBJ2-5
CASSIMGKSQETQYF
TGTGCCAGTAGTATAATGGGCAAAAGCCAAGAGACCCAGTACTTC
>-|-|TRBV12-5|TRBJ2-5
CASGLPFRVETQYF
TGTGCTAGTGGTCTCCCGTTCCGCGTAGAGACCCAGTACTTC
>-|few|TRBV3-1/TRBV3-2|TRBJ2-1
CASRLTGAGPNEQFF
TGTGCCAGCAGACTAACTGGGGCAGGACCCAATGAGCAGTTCTTC
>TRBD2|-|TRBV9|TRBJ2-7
CASTLGLAGVENEQYF
TGTGCCAGCACCCTCGGACTAGCGGGAGTAGAAAACGAGCAGTACTTC
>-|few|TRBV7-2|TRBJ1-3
CASSSRTASGNTIYF
TGTGCCAGCAGCTCTAGGACAGCCTCTGGAAACACCATATATTTT
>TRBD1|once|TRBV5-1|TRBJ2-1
CASSRKDRGPYNEQFF
TGCGCCAGCAGCCGTAAGGACAGGGGACCTTACAATGAGCAGTTCTTC
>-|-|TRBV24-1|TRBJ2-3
CATGRGGPDTQYF
TGTGCCACCGGCAGAGGGGGTCCAGATACGCAGTATTTT
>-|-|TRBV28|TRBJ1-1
CASSWAYTEAFF
TGTGCCAGCAGTTGGGCTTACACTGAAGCTTTCTTT
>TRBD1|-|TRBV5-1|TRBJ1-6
CASSSTTGGGGNSPLHF
TGCGCCAGCAGCTCTACGACAGGGGGCGGTGGGAATTCACCCCTCCACTTT
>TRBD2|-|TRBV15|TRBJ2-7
CATSSGPGGTSGSWYEQYF
TGTGCCACCAGCAGTGGACCAGGGGGGACTAGCGGGAGTTGGTACGAGCAGTACTTC
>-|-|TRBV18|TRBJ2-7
CASSPTQGIGEQYF
TGTGCCAGCTCACCCACCCAGGGGATCGGCGAGCAGTACTTC
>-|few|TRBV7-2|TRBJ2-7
CASSLGGGISYEQYF
TGTGCCAGCAGCTTAGGAGGAGGTATCTCCTACGAGCAGTACTTC
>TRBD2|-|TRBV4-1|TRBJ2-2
CASSQDKSSGRAGGELFF
TGCGCCAGCAGCCAAGATAAGTCTAGCGGGAGGGCTGGCGGGGAGCTGTTTTTT
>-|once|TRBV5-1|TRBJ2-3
CASSRGRDADTQYF
TGCGCCAGCAGTCGGGGTAGGGATGCAGATACGCAGTATTTT
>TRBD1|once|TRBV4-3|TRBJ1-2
CASSEQGRGYGYTF
TGCGCCAGCAGTGAACAGGGGAGAGGCTATGGCTACACCTTC
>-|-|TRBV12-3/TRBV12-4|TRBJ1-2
CASTQGRGYGYTF
TGTGCCAGCACCCAGGGCAGGGGCTATGGCTACACCTTC
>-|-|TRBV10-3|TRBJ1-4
CAISASGAPSEKLFF
TGTGCCATCAGTGCGTCGGGGGCGCCGAGTGAAAAACTGTTTTTT
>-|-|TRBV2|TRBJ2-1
CASSSGLLTQFF
TGTGCCAGCAGTTCGGGACTCCTAACGCAGTTCTTC
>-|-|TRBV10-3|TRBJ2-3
CAISVAGSTDTQYF
TGTGCCATCAGTGTTGCGGGGAGCACAGATACGCAGTATTTT
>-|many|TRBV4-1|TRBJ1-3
CASSQEQGSGNTIYF
TGCGCCAGCAGCCAAGAACAGGGCTCTGGAAACACCATATATTTT
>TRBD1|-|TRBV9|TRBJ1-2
CASSPPGQGNYGYTF
TGTGCCAGCAGCCCCCCGGGACAGGGCAACTATGGCTACACCTTC
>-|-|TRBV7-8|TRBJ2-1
CASSLVRYLDNEQFF
TGTGCCAGCAGCTTAGTACGGTATTTGGACAATGAGCAGTTCTTC
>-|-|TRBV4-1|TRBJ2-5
CASRPDLPFATQYF
TGCGCCAGCAGGCCCGACTTGCCATTCGCGACCCAGTACTTC
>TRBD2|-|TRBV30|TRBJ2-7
CAWQREGSSYEQYF
TGTGCCTGGCAAAGGGAGGGCAGCTCCTACGAGCAGTACTTC
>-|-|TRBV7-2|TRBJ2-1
CASSLRLHNEQFF
TGTGCCAGCAGCTTAAGACTTCACAATGAGCAGTTCTTC
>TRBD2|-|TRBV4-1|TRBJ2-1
CASSHRQAGVGSYNEQFF
TGCGCCAGCAGCCATCGCCAAGCGGGAGTTGGATCCTACAATGAGCAGTTCTTC
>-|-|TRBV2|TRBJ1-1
CASIRQPNTEAFF
TGTGCCAGCATACGACAGCCCAACACTGAAGCTTTCTTT
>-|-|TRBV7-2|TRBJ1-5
CASSFENVEPQHF
TGTGCCAGCAGCTTCGAGAATGTCGAGCCCCAGCATTTT
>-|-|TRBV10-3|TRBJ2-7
CAISGESEQYF
TGTGCCATCAGTGGGGAGAGCGAGCAGTACTTC
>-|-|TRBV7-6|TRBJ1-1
CASSLNTGGEAFF
TGTGCCAGCAGCCTAAACACGGGTGGTGAGGCTTTCTTT
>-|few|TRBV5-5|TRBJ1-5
CASSLSGSGQPQHF
TGTGCCAGCAGCTTATCAGGTTCGGGGCAGCCCCAGCATTTT
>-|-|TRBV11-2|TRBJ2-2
CASSPPGVGVTGELFF
TGTGCCAGCAGCCCTCCAGGAGTGGGAGTCACCGGGGAGCTGTTTTTT
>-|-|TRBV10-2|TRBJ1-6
CASREGGSYNSPLHF
TGCGCCAGCAGGGAAGGGGGCTCCTATAATTCACCCCTCCACTTT
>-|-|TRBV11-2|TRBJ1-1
CASNRIRNTEAFF
TGTGCCAGCAACAGGATTCGGAACACTGAAGCTTTCTTT
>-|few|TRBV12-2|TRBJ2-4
CASRLATGGSRKAKNIQYF
TGTGCAAGTCGCTTAGCAACAGGGGGGTCCCGTAAGGCCAAAAACATTCAGTACTTC
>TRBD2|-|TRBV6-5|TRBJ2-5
CASSLGPGLGETQYF
TGTGCCAGCAGTCTAGGCCCGGGACTAGGGGAGACCCAGTACTTC
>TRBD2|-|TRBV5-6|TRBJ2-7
CASSSSTSGRARLFYEQYF
TGTGCCAGCAGCTCTTCGACTAGCGGGAGGGCCCGGTTATTCTACGAGCAGTACTTC
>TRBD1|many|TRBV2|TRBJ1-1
CASRWTGETEAFF
TGTGCCAGCAGATGGACAGGGGAAACTGAAGCTTTCTTT
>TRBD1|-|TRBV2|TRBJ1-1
CASIRGQGTMNTEAFF
TGTGCCAGTATCCGGGGACAGGGGACAATGAACACTGAAGCTTTCTTT
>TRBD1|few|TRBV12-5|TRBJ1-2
CASGLALSGGKEYGYTF
TGTGCTAGTGGTTTGGCACTATCAGGGGGAAAAGAGTATGGCTACACCTTC
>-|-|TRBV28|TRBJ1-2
CASSSSYYGYTF
TGTGCCAGCAGTTCCAGTTATTATGGCTACACCTTC
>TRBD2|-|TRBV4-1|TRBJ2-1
CASSRRTSGSKNEQFF
TGCGCCAGCAGCCGAAGGACTAGCGGGAGTAAGAATGAGCAGTTCTTC
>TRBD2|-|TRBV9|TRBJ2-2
CASSVGLAGGRTGELFF
TGTGCCAGCAGCGTAGGACTAGCGGGAGGTCGCACCGGGGAGCTGTTTTTT
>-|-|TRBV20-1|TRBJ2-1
CSAPHGDEQFF
TGCAGTGCTCCCCACGGGGATGAGCAGTTCTTC
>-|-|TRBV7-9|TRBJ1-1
CASSLASASNTEAFF
TGTGCCAGCAGCTTAGCTAGCGCGTCGAACACTGAAGCTTTCTTT
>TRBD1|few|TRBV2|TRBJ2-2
CASSEGQGYTGELFF
TGTGCCAGCAGTGAGGGACAGGGCTACACCGGGGAGCTGTTTTTT
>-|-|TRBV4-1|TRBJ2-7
CASSQGAGPLEQYF
TGCGCCAGCAGCCAAGGGGCAGGGCCCTTGGAGCAGTACTTC
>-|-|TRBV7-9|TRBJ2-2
CASSLDQGYGELFF
TGTGCCAGCAGCTTGGATCAGGGTTACGGGGAGCTGTTTTTT
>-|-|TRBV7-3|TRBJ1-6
CASSPTADSPLHF
TGTGCCAGCAGCCCAACCGCGGATTCACCCCTCCACTTT
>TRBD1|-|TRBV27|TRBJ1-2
CASAPSGTGRVYTF
TGTGCCAGCGCTCCTAGTGGGACAGGCCGCGTCTACACCTTC
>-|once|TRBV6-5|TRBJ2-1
CASSYARGEQFF
TGTGCCAGCAGTTATGCGCGGGGTGAGCAGTTCTTC
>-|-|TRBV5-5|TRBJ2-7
CASSFYDWPSYEQYF
TGTGCCAGCAGCTTCTACGACTGGCCTTCCTACGAGCAGTACTTC
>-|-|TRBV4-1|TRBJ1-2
CASSQDSRRQGYGYTF
TGCGCCAGCAGCCAAGATAGTAGGCGGCAGGGGTATGGCTACACCTTC
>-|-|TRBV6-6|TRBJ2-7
CASSYSRVDEQYF
TGTGCCAGCAGTTACTCGCGGGTTGACGAGCAGTACTTC